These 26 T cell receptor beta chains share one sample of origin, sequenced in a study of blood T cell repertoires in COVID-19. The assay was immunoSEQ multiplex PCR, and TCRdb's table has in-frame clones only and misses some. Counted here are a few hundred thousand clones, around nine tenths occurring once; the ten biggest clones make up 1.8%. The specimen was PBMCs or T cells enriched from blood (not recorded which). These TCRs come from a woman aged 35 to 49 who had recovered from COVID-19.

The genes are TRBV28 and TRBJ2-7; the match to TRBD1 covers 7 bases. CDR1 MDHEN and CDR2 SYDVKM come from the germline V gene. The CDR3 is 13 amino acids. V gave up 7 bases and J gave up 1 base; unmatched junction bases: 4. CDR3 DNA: TGTGCCAGCATCTCGGGACAGTCCTACGAGCAGTACTTC. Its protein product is CASISGQSYEQYF.

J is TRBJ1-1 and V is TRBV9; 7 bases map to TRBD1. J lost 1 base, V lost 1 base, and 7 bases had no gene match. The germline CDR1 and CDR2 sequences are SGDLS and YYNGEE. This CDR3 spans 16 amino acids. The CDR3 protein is CASSVLSGQANTEAFF. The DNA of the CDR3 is TGTGCCAGCAGCGTACTATCTGGACAGGCGAACACTGAAGCTTTCTTT.

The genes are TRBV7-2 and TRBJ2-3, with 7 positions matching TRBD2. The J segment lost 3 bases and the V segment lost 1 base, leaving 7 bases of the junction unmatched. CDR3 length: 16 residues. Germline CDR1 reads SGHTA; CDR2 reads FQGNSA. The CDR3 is CASSLVAGERTDTQYF. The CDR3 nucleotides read TGTGCCAGCAGCTTAGTTGCGGGGGAGAGAACAGATACGCAGTATTTT. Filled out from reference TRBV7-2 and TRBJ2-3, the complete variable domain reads GAGVSQSPSNKVTEKGKDVELRCDPISGHTALYWYRQSLGQGLEFLIYFQGNSAPDKSGLPSDRFSAERTGGSVSTLTIQRTQQEDSAVYLCASSLVAGERTDTQYFGPGTRLTVL.

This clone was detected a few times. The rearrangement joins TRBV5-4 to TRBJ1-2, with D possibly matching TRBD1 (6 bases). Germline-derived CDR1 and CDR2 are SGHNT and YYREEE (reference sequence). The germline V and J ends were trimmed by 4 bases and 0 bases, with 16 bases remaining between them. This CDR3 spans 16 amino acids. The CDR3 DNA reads TGTGCCAGCAGCCCTGACAGGACCTCTACTAACTATGGCTACACCTTC. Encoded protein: CASSPDRTSTNYGYTF.

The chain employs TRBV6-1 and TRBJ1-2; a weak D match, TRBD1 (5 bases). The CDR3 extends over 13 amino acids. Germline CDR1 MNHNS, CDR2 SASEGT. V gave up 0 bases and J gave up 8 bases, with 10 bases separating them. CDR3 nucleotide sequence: TGTGCCAGCAGTGAAGCTGGCAGGGCGGGCTACACCTTC. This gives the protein CASSEAGRAGYTF.

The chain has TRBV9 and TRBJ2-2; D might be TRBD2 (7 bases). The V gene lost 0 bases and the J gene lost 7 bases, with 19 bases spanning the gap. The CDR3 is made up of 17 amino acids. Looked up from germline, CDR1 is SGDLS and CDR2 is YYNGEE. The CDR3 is CASSVEDFGGPVGELFF. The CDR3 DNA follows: TGTGCCAGCAGCGTAGAGGACTTCGGGGGGCCGGTCGGGGAGCTGTTTTTT. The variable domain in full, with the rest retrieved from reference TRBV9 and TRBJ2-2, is DSGVTQTPKHLITATGQRVTLRCSPRSGDLSVYWYQQSLDQGLQFLIQYYNGEERAKGNILERFSAQQFPDLHSELNLSSLELGDSALYFCASSVEDFGGPVGELFFGEGSRLTVL.

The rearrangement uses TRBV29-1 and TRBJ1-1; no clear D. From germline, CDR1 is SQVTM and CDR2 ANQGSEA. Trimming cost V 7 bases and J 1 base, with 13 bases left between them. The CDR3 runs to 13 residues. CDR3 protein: CSAERQQNTEAFF. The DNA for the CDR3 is TGCAGCGCCGAGAGGCAGCAGAACACTGAAGCTTTCTTT.

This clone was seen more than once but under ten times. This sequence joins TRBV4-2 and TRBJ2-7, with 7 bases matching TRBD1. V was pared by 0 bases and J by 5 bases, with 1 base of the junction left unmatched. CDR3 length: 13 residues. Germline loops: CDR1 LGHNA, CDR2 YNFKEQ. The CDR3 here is CASSQDDRDEQYF. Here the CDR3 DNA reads TGTGCCAGCAGCCAAGACGACAGGGACGAGCAGTACTTC.

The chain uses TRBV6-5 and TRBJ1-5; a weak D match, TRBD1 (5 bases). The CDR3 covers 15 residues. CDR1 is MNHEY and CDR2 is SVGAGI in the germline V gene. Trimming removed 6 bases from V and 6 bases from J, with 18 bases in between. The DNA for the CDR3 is TGTGCCAGCAGACCGACAGAAAACGGGGGTCAGCCCCAGCATTTT. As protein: CASRPTENGGQPQHF.

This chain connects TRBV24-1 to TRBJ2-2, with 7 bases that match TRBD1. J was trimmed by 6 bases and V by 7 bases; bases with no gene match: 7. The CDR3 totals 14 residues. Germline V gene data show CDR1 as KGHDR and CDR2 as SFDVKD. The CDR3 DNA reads TGTGCCACCAGGACAGGGTCTTCTTCCGGGGAGCTGTTTTTT. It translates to CATRTGSSSGELFF.

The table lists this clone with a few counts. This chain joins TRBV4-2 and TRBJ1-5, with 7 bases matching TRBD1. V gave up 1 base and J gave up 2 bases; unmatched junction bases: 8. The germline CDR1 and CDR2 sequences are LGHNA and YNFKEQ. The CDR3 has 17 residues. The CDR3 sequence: CASSQGTSGQGNQPQHF. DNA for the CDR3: TGTGCCAGCAGCCAAGGAACCTCAGGACAGGGCAATCAGCCCCAGCATTTT.

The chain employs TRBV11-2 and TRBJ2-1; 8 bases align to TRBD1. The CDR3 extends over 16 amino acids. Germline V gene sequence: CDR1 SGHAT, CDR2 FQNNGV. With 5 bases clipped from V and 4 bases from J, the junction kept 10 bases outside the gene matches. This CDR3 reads CASSQDRARPYNEQFF. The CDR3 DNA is TGTGCCAGCAGCCAGGACAGGGCCCGTCCGTACAATGAGCAGTTCTTC.

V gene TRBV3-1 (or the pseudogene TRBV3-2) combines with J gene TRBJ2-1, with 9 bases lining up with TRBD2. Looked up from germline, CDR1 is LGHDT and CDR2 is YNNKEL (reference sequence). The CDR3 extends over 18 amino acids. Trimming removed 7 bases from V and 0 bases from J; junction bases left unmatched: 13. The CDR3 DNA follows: TGTGCCAGCAACACGCGGGAGGGGAGGGGAAACTCCTACAATGAGCAGTTCTTC. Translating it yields CASNTREGRGNSYNEQFF.

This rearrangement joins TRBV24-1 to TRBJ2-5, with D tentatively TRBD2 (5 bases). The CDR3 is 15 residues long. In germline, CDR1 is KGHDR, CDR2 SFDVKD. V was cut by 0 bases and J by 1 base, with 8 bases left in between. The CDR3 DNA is TGTGCCACCAGTGATTTGTCGGGATTCCAAGAGACCCAGTACTTC. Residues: CATSDLSGFQETQYF.

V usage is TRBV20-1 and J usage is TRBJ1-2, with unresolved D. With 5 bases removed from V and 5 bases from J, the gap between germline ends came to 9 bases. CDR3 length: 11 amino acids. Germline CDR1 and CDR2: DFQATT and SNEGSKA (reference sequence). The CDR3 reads CSASGIYGYTF. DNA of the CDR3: TGCAGTGCTTCCGGGATATATGGCTACACCTTC.

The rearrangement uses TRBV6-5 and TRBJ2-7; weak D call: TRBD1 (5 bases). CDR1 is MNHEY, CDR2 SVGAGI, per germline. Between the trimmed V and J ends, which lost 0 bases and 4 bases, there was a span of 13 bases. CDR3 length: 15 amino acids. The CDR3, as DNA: TGTGCCAGCAGTTACTCGGGGCAGGGCGGATACGAGCAGTACTTC. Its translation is CASSYSGQGGYEQYF.

CDR3 DNA: TGTGCCAGCAGCGGGACAGGGGATCGGGCCCCCATCCATGAGCAGTTCTTC. Translated, it gives CASSGTGDRAPIHEQFF. V gene TRBV21-1 combines with J gene TRBJ2-1; TRBD1, the D gene given by the table, was not confirmed from the DNA. TRBV21-1 is termed a pseudogene. This CDR3 contains 17 residues.

The CDR3, as DNA: TGCGCCAGCAGCCAAGTCTCCGGGAGGATCAACGAGCAGTACTTC. It encodes CASSQVSGRINEQYF. The chain has TRBV4-3 and TRBJ2-7, with 7 positions matching TRBD2. The ends lost 1 base at V and 5 bases at J; junction bases unmatched: 8. This CDR3 spans 15 amino acids. Germline CDR1 reads LGHNA; CDR2 reads YSLEER.

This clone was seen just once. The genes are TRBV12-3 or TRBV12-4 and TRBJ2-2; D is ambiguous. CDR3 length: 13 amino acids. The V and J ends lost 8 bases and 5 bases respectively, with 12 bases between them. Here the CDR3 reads CASGYRLTGELFF. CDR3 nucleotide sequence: TGTGCCAGCGGCTACAGATTGACCGGGGAGCTGTTTTTT.

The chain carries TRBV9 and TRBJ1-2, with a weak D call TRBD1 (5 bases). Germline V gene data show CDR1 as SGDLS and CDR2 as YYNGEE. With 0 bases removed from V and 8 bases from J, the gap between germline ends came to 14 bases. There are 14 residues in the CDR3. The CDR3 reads CASSVVSAGRGYTF. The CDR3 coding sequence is TGTGCCAGCAGCGTAGTCTCGGCGGGACGGGGCTACACCTTC. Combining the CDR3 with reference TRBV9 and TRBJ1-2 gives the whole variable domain DSGVTQTPKHLITATGQRVTLRCSPRSGDLSVYWYQQSLDQGLQFLIQYYNGEERAKGNILERFSAQQFPDLHSELNLSSLELGDSALYFCASSVVSAGRGYTFGSGTRLTVV.

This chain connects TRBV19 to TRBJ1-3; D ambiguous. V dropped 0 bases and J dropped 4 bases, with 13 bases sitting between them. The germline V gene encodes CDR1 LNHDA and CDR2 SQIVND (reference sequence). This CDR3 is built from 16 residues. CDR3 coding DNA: TGTGCCAGTAGTATAGATCGGGCTGGACTCGGAAACACCATATATTTT. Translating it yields CASSIDRAGLGNTIYF.

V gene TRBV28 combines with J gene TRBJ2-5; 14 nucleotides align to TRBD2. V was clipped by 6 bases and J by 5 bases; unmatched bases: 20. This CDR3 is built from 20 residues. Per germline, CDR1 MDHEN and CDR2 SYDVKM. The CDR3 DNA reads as TGTGCCAGCAGAACCGAACCCCCCGGGACTAGCGGGAGAAAGGACGAGACCCAGTACTTC. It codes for CASRTEPPGTSGRKDETQYF.

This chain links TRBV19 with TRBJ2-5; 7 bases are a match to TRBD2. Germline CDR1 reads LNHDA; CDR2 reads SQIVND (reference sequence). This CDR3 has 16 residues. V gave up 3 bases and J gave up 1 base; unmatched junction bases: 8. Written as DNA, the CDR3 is TGTGCCAGTAGTATGAGAGGGAGGGTCCCCCAAGAGACCCAGTACTTC. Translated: CASSMRGRVPQETQYF.

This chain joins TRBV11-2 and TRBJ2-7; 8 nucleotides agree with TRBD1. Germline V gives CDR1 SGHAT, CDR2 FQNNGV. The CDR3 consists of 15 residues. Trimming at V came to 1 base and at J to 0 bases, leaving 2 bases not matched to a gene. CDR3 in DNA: TGTGCCAGCAGCTTAGTAACAGGGGGCTCCTACGAGCAGTACTTC. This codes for CASSLVTGGSYEQYF.

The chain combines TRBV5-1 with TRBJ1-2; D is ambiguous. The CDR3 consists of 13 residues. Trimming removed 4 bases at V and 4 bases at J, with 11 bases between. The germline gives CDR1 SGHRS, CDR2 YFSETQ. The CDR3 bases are TGCGCCAGCAGCGCAGGTGCCCCCTATGGCTACACCTTC. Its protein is CASSAGAPYGYTF. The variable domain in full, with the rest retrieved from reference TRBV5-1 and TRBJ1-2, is KAGVTQTPRYLIKTRGQQVTLSCSPISGHRSVSWYQQTPGQGLQFLFEYFSETQRNKGNFPGRFSGRQFSNSRSEMNVSTLELGDSALYLCASSAGAPYGYTFGSGTRLTVV.

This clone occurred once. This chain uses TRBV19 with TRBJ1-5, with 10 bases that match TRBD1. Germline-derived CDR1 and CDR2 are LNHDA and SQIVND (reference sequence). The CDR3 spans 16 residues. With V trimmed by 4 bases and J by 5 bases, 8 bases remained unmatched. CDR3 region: CASSTTPGQGYQPQHF. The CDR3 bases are TGTGCCAGTAGTACTACCCCGGGACAGGGGTATCAGCCCCAGCATTTT.